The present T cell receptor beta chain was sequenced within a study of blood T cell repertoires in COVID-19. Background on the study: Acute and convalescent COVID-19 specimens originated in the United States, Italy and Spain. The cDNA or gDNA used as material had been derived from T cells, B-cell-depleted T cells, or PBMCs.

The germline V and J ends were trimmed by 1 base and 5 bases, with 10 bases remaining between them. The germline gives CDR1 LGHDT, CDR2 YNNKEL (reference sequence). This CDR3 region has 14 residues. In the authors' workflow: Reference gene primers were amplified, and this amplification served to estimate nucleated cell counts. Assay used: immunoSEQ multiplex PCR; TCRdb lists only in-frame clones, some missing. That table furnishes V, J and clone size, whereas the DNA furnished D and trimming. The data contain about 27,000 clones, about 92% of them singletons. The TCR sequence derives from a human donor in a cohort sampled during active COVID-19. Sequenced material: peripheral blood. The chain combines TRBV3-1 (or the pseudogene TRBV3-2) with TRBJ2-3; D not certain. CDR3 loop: CASSQALLRDTQYF. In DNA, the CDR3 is TGTGCCAGCAGCCAAGCGCTGCTCAGAGATACGCAGTATTTT.